This T cell receptor (beta chain) derives from a study of vaccination effects on CD4 cells after COVID-19. Points on this clone: Its target is unknown.

Cells that had been cultured for roughly ten days were the source of isolated CD4+ T cells. As their vaccination, participants received two doses of either BNT162b2 or mRNA-1273. In the vaccine recipients, nucleocapsid antibodies were negative and there was no prior SARS-CoV-2 infection. Sequencing used immunoSEQ multiplex PCR; TCRdb keeps in-frame clones, though not all of them. The data contain under 55,000 clones, 72% of them singletons. Germline CDR1 SEHNR, CDR2 FQNEAQ (reference sequence). Trimming shortened V by 5 bases and J by 5 bases, and 15 bases separated the two germline ends. The CDR3 sequence is 15 residues long. Findings and caveats of the study: The study got few convalescent patients and did not collect any early post-infection timepoints.

The sequence derives from a human donor who received a COVID-19 vaccine. The gene calls are TRBV7-9 and TRBJ2-2; maybe TRBD1 (6 bases). The source material was CD4+ T cells from PBMCs cultured without peptide, sampled after COVID-19 vaccination. The CDR3 region is CASSGNREWTGELFF. In DNA form, the CDR3 reads TGTGCCAGCAGCGGAAACAGGGAGTGGACCGGGGAGCTGTTTTTT. The whole variable domain, remainder taken from reference TRBV7-9 and TRBJ2-2, is DTGVSQNPRHKITKRGQNVTFRCDPISEHNRLYWYRQTLGQGPEFLTYFQNEAQLEKSRLLSDRFSAERPKGSFSTLEIQRTEQGDSAMYLCASSGNREWTGELFFGEGSRLTVL.